This TCR beta chain was observed in a study of lymphopenia after photon versus proton radiotherapy. Sequencing was performed with immunoSEQ multiplex PCR; in TCRdb, only in-frame clones are kept and a portion is missing. Of 75,000 to 90,000 clones in the sample, around four fifths were seen once. The CDR3 has 15 amino acids. J was trimmed by 5 bases and V by 6 bases; bases with no gene match: 11. Germline assignment: CDR1 SNHLY and CDR2 FYNNEI. Sequenced here: peripheral blood, sampled from a patient treated with proton-based radiotherapy. The receptor's source is a man aged 55 to 70 with pancreatic cancer. This chain joins TRBV2 and TRBJ2-5; 8 bases are shared with TRBD1. This chain's CDR3 is CASRAQGARMETQYF. The CDR3 DNA sequence: TGTGCCAGCAGGGCGCAGGGGGCACGAATGGAGACCCAGTACTTC.